This T cell receptor (beta chain) was obtained from a study of regulatory T cells in long-lasting Graves disease. Sequencing libraries for TCR beta were prepared with iRepertoire HTBI primers and Arm-PCR of CDR3 regions. One entry per CDR3 protein results from TCRdb running MiXCR on the multiplex PCR reads. The sample shows 360,000 or so distinct CDR3 sequences, roughly 16% of them seen only once. There are a few counts of this clonotype. Its antigen is undetermined. This may stem from a read error, because a much larger clone lies one nucleotide away. CDR3 size: 13 residues. Germline loops: CDR1 LGHDT, CDR2 YNNKEL (reference sequence). Study findings and constraints: Newly diagnosed Graves' patients exceeded persistent ones in TCR diversity.

The time point is: newly diagnosed GD, antithyroid drugs for less than 3 months. PBMC-derived RNA was used for the TCR library. These data were also filed under a second study, of T cells in Graves' hyperthyroidism and ophthalmopathy. That publication notes: Criteria for exclusion of patients were uncontrolled infection, other autoimmune disease, pregnancy or lactation. Thyroid ultrasound, orbital computed tomography, clinical symptoms, and serum thyroxine and TRAb underpinned diagnoses. Ophthalmopathy was identified by the model a median about seven months ahead of onset.

Sequencing was performed on peripheral blood mononuclear cells (PBMCs), taken at new diagnosis, from a patient treated with antithyroid drugs. The source of this sequence is a young woman with Graves disease. V is TRBV3-1 and J is TRBJ2-3; D is unclear. The CDR3 DNA follows: TGTGCCTGCAGCCAAGGTCCCACAGATACGCAGTATTTT. Translation: CACSQGPTDTQYF.